Described below is a single TCR beta chain sequence and its context. What it binds is unknown. This record belongs to a study of T cells in Graves' hyperthyroidism and ophthalmopathy. Regarding the study as a whole: Blood held most thyroid clonotypes expanded above 0.001 frequency.

Trimming took off 6 bases at V and 7 bases at J, with 19 bases between the two ends. This CDR3 has 15 residues. Germline values: CDR1 MRHNA, CDR2 SNTAGT. Amplified TCR beta CDR3 regions came from RNA transcripts. Using the HTBI primer set, a first-round RT-PCR was run on the TCR CDR3. TCRdb reprocessed the multiplex PCR reads via MiXCR and lists one record per CDR3 protein. The sample includes 500,000 to 550,000 distinct CDR3 sequences, less than 20% of them seen just once. The specimen sequenced was blood. This TCR was recovered from a man aged 40-50 years with Graves' ophthalmopathy. The V and J genes are TRBV6-4 and TRBJ1-3; D perhaps matches TRBD1 (5 bases). The CDR3 is CASRPSIGVCNTIYF. The CDR3 coding sequence is TGTGCCAGCAGACCGTCGATAGGGGTTTGCAACACCATATATTTT.